This T cell receptor beta chain was sequenced in a study of cytomegalovirus exposure and HLA in healthy donors. Turning to this clone: The sample contains more than one DNA sequence encoding this CDR3.

Germline lookup yields CDR1 MNHNS and CDR2 SASEGT. With V trimmed by 1 base and J by 4 bases, 1 base remained unmatched. The CDR3 spans 15 residues. Sequencing used immunoSEQ multiplex PCR; TCRdb keeps in-frame clones, though not all of them. The data show roughly 73,000 clones, with approximately 95% seen just once and approximately 3.4% held by the top ten. The chain carries TRBV6-1 and TRBJ2-1, with 10 bases fitting TRBD2. The sequenced material came from PBMCs. The clonotype comes from a man between 18 and 35 years old in good health and CMV-seronegative. This CDR3 reads CASSEEAGGYNEQFF. The CDR3 nucleotides read TGTGCCAGCAGTGAAGAAGCGGGGGGGTACAATGAGCAGTTCTTC.